The clone carrying this T cell receptor (beta chain) has a handful of counts. The target antigen is unknown. It was cDNA, reverse transcribed from extracted RNA, that served as the sequencing template. The assay was immunoSEQ multiplex PCR, and TCRdb's table has in-frame clones only and misses some. The sample lists hundreds of thousands of clones; under 40% were seen once. The source of the sample is a study of CD8+ T cells in alopecia areata. Background on the study: The authors scored treated patients' severity by affected scalp percentage.

Regarding treatment: oral pan-JAK inhibitor, 5-10 mg twice daily. The CDR3 runs 15 residues. Germline CDR1 reads MGHRA; CDR2 reads YSYEKL. The V gene lost 0 bases and the J gene lost 10 bases, with 15 bases spanning the gap. Whole-study findings and limits: Relative to normal scalp, lesional scalp, especially alopecia totalis/universalis, showed higher clonality.

The origin of this receptor is a human donor with alopecia areata. The sequencing here drew on CD4+ T cells sorted from blood, taken between weeks 30 and 35, from a patient treated with tofacitinib. V is TRBV4-1 and J is TRBJ1-4, with a tentative D call TRBD1 (6 bases). The CDR3 loop reads CASSQERVGGLKLFF. CDR3 nucleotide sequence: TGCGCCAGCAGCCAAGAAAGGGTTGGGGGCCTAAAACTGTTTTTT.